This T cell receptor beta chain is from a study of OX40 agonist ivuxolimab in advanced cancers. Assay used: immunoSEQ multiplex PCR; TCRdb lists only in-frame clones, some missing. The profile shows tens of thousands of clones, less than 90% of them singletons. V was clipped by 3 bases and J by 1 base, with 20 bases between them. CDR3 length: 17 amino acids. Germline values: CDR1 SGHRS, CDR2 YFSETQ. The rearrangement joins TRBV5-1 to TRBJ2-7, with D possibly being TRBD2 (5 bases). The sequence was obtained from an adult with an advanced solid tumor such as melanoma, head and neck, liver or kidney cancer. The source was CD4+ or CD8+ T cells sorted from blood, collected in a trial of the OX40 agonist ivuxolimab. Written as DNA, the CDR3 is TGCGCCAGCAGCTCTTACGGCGTGACCGGGAATTCCTACGAGCAGTACTTC. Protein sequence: CASSSYGVTGNSYEQYF.